This T cell receptor (beta chain) was identified in a study of T-cell reconstitution after alpha-beta-depleted transplantation in children. The germline gives CDR1 SGDLS, CDR2 YYNGEE. The CDR3 spans 14 residues. Trimming left V 2 bases short and J 1 base short, with 9 bases between. TCRbeta library construction was performed incorporating unique molecular identifiers. TCRdb re-analysed the PCR reads in MiXCR, keeping a single row per CDR3 protein. The sample lists about 500,000 distinct CDR3 sequences, approximately 32% occurring once. The sample was PBMCs from the stem cell graft donor, taken from the stem cell graft. The chain joins TRBV9 to TRBJ1-1; a weak D match, TRBD1 (6 bases). The clonotype was recovered from a human donor who donated a stem cell graft to a child with aplastic anemia. The CDR3 protein is CASSVGGWNTEAFF. Here the CDR3 DNA reads TGTGCCAGCAGCGTCGGGGGCTGGAACACTGAAGCTTTCTTT.